This entry concerns a single T cell receptor (beta chain). The same CDR3 can be traced to other DNA sequences in this sample. This entry belongs to a study of Ad26.COV2.S vaccination and SARS-CoV-2 variants. Overall study: Intramuscular Ad26.COV2.S at 5x10^10 or 1x10^11 viral particles.

Treatment meaning: over 15 received Ad26.COV2.S at low or high dose, single or two shots; 5 received placebo; per-sample allocation not given. Vaccine and placebo recipients were sampled on day 63 after the first injection. SARS-CoV-2 spike from the Wuhan strain was encoded by the vaccine, an Ad26 vector. The germline V gene encodes CDR1 SGHVS and CDR2 FQNEAQ. With 2 bases clipped from V and 5 bases from J, the junction kept 4 bases outside the gene matches. The CDR3 covers 14 residues. The data were produced by immunoSEQ multiplex PCR, yet TCRdb's version contains in-frame clones alone and is incomplete. The table has hundreds of thousands of clones, more than 85% seen once; the top ten hold about 4.6%.

This chain connects TRBV7-8 to TRBJ2-5, with TRBD1 matching over 8 bases. Sequencing was performed on peripheral blood, taken in a trial of Ad26.COV2.S vaccine versus placebo. The clonotype was recovered from a person between 18 and 65 years old who received the Ad26.COV2.S COVID-19 vaccine or a placebo. The CDR3 reads CASSLPGQAETQYF. The CDR3 DNA reads TGTGCCAGCAGCTTACCGGGACAGGCGGAGACCCAGTACTTC.